These 10 T cell receptor beta chains originate from one sample sequenced in a study of cytomegalovirus exposure and HLA in healthy donors. Method: immunoSEQ multiplex PCR; TCRdb's copy keeps in-frame clones and lacks some. This sample has roughly 330,000 clones; about nine tenths occur once, and the top ten carry approximately 1.2%. The specimen sequenced was PBMCs. Receptors originate from a woman in her twenties or thirties in good health and CMV-seropositive.

This sequence joins TRBV27 and TRBJ2-7; 7 bases agree with TRBD2. The V segment lost 6 bases and the J segment 3 bases; nucleotides outside the gene matches: 11. In germline, CDR1 is MNHEY, CDR2 SMNVEV (reference sequence). This CDR3 spans 15 amino acids. The CDR3 spells CASRVTGGSRYEQYF. The DNA for the CDR3 is TGTGCCAGCAGGGTTACCGGGGGGTCACGCTACGAGCAGTACTTC.

The chain joins TRBV28 to TRBJ1-1; D remains ambiguous. The CDR3 covers 12 residues. V was trimmed by 4 bases and J by 3 bases, leaving 6 bases between them. CDR1 is MDHEN, CDR2 SYDVKM, per germline. The CDR3 DNA is TGTGCCAGCAGTTCCCAGTACACTGAAGCTTTCTTT. Amino acids: CASSSQYTEAFF.

The rearrangement joins TRBV6-5 to TRBJ2-7; perhaps TRBD2 as D (6 bases). Between the trimmed V and J ends, which lost 6 bases and 3 bases, there was a span of 12 bases. The CDR3 is 13 residues long. Germline V CDR1 and CDR2: MNHEY, SVGAGI. The CDR3 protein is CASSELALYEQYF. The DNA of the CDR3 is TGTGCCAGCAGCGAACTAGCTCTCTACGAGCAGTACTTC.

The chain has TRBV5-6 and TRBJ2-7; tentative D call: TRBD2 (6 bases). The CDR3 contains 13 residues. Looked up from germline, CDR1 is SGHDT and CDR2 is YYEEEE. Trimming took off 4 bases at V and 2 bases at J, with 10 bases between the two ends. The CDR3 protein is CASSPGGAYEQYF. The CDR3 DNA sequence: TGTGCCAGCAGCCCGGGCGGGGCCTACGAGCAGTACTTC.

CDR3 protein: CAISEENTGELFF. CDR3 DNA sequence: TGTGCCATCAGTGAGGAGAACACCGGGGAGCTGTTTTTT. The chain carries TRBV10-3 and TRBJ2-2; D not resolved. This CDR3 is 13 amino acids long. CDR1 and CDR2 from the germline V gene are ENHRY and SYGVKD. Trimming shortened V by 2 bases and J by 1 base, and 2 bases separated the two germline ends.

Note on this clone: An end of the junction differs from the germline gene, which may be a read error. The V call is TRBV28, the J call TRBJ2-6; maybe TRBD2 (6 bases). The germline V gene encodes CDR1 MDHEN and CDR2 SYDVKM. The CDR3 consists of 15 residues. The CDR3 reads CATSAGYSGANVLTF. CDR3 bases: TGTGCCACCAGTGCGGGGTACTCTGGGGCCAACGTCCTGACTTTC.

This chain links TRBV19 with TRBJ1-4; 8 nucleotides agree with TRBD1. The CDR3 loop spans 15 amino acids. V shed 3 bases and J 7 bases; nucleotides not matched to a gene: 7. CDR1 is LNHDA, CDR2 SQIVND, per germline (reference sequence). The CDR3 DNA sequence: TGTGCCAGTAGTATTACAGGGGGTGCGACTGAAAAACTGTTTTTT. It encodes CASSITGGATEKLFF.

The genes are TRBV7-2 and TRBJ2-2; D is unresolved. The CDR3 totals 12 residues. Looked up from germline, CDR1 is SGHTA and CDR2 is FQGNSA. The V end lost 6 bases, the J end lost 2 bases, and 4 bases lay between the germline ends. The CDR3 DNA is TGTGCCAGCAGTTTCAACACCGGGGAGCTGTTTTTT. It encodes CASSFNTGELFF.

V is TRBV29-1 and J is TRBJ1-2, with D unresolved. V was shortened by 0 bases and J by 8 bases, with 16 bases between the two germline ends. This CDR3 region has 14 residues. Germline CDR1 and CDR2: SQVTM and ANQGSEA. This chain's CDR3 is CSVEDGSGRNGYTF. CDR3 DNA: TGCAGCGTTGAAGACGGATCGGGGAGGAACGGCTACACCTTC.

This clone was seen only once. This rearrangement joins TRBV7-3 to TRBJ1-6, with TRBD1 matching over 8 bases. Trimming removed 4 bases from V and 7 bases from J; junction bases left unmatched: 12. The CDR3 totals 17 residues. Per the germline V gene, CDR1 is SGHTA and CDR2 is FQGTGA. The CDR3 DNA reads TGTGCCAGCAGCTCCTCAGGGAAAACAGGGGGGAATTCACCCCTCCACTTT. Amino acids: CASSSSGKTGGNSPLHF.